This is a list of T cell receptor beta chains from one sample in a study of blood T cell repertoires in COVID-19. Method: immunoSEQ multiplex PCR; TCRdb's copy keeps in-frame clones and lacks some. The sample carries hundreds of thousands of clones, approximately 92% recorded once. Specimen: PBMCs or T cells enriched from blood (not recorded which). The receptors originated from a man aged 25-45 years who had recovered from COVID-19. CDR3s include the opening cysteine and the closing phenylalanine or tryptophan. D genes are given only for firm matches. A row's size may be missing; if present it is once, few, many or a size class.

cdr3_length d_call clone_size j_call v_call cdr3_nt cdr3_aa
13 TRBD1 NA TRBJ2-4 TRBV12-3/TRBV12-4 TGTGCCAGCAGTTGGGGACAGTCTGACATTCAGTACTTC CASSWGQSDIQYF
13 NA NA TRBJ1-4 TRBV9 TGTGCCAGCAGCGTAGGGGGCGATGAAAAACTGTTTTTT CASSVGGDEKLFF
21 TRBD1 NA TRBJ1-6 TRBV28 TGTGCCAGCAGGGAATATACAGGGGCCTTCTACCTTGGATCCTATAATTCACCCCTCCACTTT CASREYTGAFYLGSYNSPLHF
15 TRBD1 NA TRBJ1-5 TRBV28 TGTGCCAGCAACCTCTTCCAGGGGGCTGGGCAGCCCCAGCATTTT CASNLFQGAGQPQHF
17 TRBD1 NA TRBJ1-1 TRBV28 TGTGCCAGCAGCGAAACCGGGACAGGGGGCGGCGGGGCTGAAGCTTTCTTT CASSETGTGGGGAEAFF
16 TRBD2 NA TRBJ2-3 TRBV19 TGTGCCAGTAGTACCCCCGTTAGCGGGAGTGGAGATACGCAGTATTTT CASSTPVSGSGDTQYF
13 NA NA TRBJ1-6 TRBV2 TGTGCCAGCACCCGGGAGTATAATTCACCCCTCCACTTT CASTREYNSPLHF
16 TRBD1 NA TRBJ1-1 TRBV28 TGTGCCAGCAGTTTATTGGGACAGGGGATGAACACTGAAGCTTTCTTT CASSLLGQGMNTEAFF
15 NA NA TRBJ2-7 TRBV21-1 TGTGCCAGCAGCAAAGGCCCCGGGACAGTATACGAGCAGTACTTC CASSKGPGTVYEQYF
16 NA NA TRBJ2-7 TRBV28 TGTGCCAGCAGTTTTTCACTAGCTTTAGTTTCCTACGAGCAGTACTTC CASSFSLALVSYEQYF
13 TRBD1 NA TRBJ2-1 TRBV18 TGTGCCAGCTCTCCCCGCCTGGACAGGGGGCAGTTCTTC CASSPRLDRGQFF
11 NA NA TRBJ1-2 TRBV3-1/TRBV3-2 TGTGCCAGCAGTTTAGGGGGAGGCTACACCTTC CASSLGGGYTF
15 NA NA TRBJ2-7 TRBV24-1 TGTGCCACCAGTGATGGGGCAGGCCCTACCTACGAGCAGTACTTC CATSDGAGPTYEQYF
15 TRBD2 NA TRBJ2-3 TRBV27 TGTGCCAGCAGTTCTTGGGCTAGCGGGGAGGATACGCAGTATTTT CASSSWASGEDTQYF
13 NA NA TRBJ1-1 TRBV30 TGTGCCAGGGATTCATGGGGGCCCACTGAAGCTTTCTTT CARDSWGPTEAFF
11 NA NA TRBJ2-1 TRBV28 TGTGCCAGCAGGGACTCCTCTGAGCAGTTCTTC CASRDSSEQFF
17 TRBD1 few TRBJ2-3 TRBV10-1 TGCGCCAGCAGTGAGTCTAGCAGGGGGAGTTTCGCAGATACGCAGTATTTT CASSESSRGSFADTQYF
16 NA NA TRBJ1-1 TRBV28 TGTGCCAGCGCCCCGCTGGTGGACACGTCTGGTGATGAAGCTTTCTTT CASAPLVDTSGDEAFF
16 NA few TRBJ1-4 TRBV5-6 TGTGCCAGCAGCTTGGATCCAGGGGCAACTAATGAAAAACTGTTTTTT CASSLDPGATNEKLFF
12 NA NA TRBJ2-2 TRBV3-1/TRBV3-2 TGTGCCAGTCGGGGAGACACCGGGGAGCTGTTTTTT CASRGDTGELFF
15 NA NA TRBJ1-3 TRBV18 TGTGCCAGCTCGCCAGTGGCTCGCTCTGGAAACACCATATATTTT CASSPVARSGNTIYF
17 TRBD2 once TRBJ2-3 TRBV19 TGTGCCAGTAGTCTCCCTTGGACTAGCGGATACACAGATACGCAGTATTTT CASSLPWTSGYTDTQYF
14 TRBD1 NA TRBJ2-3 TRBV7-9 TGTGCCAGCGAAAACAGGGGGCGCACAGATACGCAGTATTTT CASENRGRTDTQYF
16 NA once TRBJ2-3 TRBV19 TGTGCCAGTAGTATCTCACTAATCGGTGCCACAGATACGCAGTATTTT CASSISLIGATDTQYF
12 TRBD1 few TRBJ1-2 TRBV5-1 TGCGCCAGTAGGGACAGTAACTATGGCTACACCTTC CASRDSNYGYTF
12 NA once TRBJ1-5 TRBV12-3/TRBV12-4 TGTGCCAGCAAAAAGGGGAATCAGCCCCAGCATTTT CASKKGNQPQHF
13 TRBD1 NA TRBJ1-4 TRBV30 TGTGCCTGGAGTAGGGGGCGCGGTGAAAAACTGTTTTTT CAWSRGRGEKLFF
11 NA once TRBJ1-1 TRBV10-3 TGTGCCATCAGTGATCGCCAGGAAGCTTTCTTT CAISDRQEAFF
17 TRBD1 NA TRBJ1-6 TRBV2 TGTGCCAGCAGGAATTCCCGCGGGACAGGGATTCGATCACCCCTCCACTTT CASRNSRGTGIRSPLHF
15 NA NA TRBJ1-3 TRBV25-1 TGTGCCAGCAGTGGCAATGTGGCAGGTAGAAACACCATATATTTT CASSGNVAGRNTIYF
13 NA once TRBJ2-7 TRBV28 TGTGCCAGCAGTTACCAGGTTTCGTACGAGCAGTACTTC CASSYQVSYEQYF
16 TRBD1 few TRBJ2-2 TRBV7-9 TGTGCCAGCAGCCCTCGCAGGGGGAGCGTAACCGGGGAGCTGTTTTTT CASSPRRGSVTGELFF
14 NA NA TRBJ1-5 TRBV28 TGTGCCAGCAGTTTAGGCGGGGGTAATCAGCCCCAGCATTTT CASSLGGGNQPQHF
16 TRBD1 NA TRBJ1-3 TRBV5-6 TGTGCCAGCAGCTTTCGGGACAGGCTCTCTGGAAACACCATATATTTT CASSFRDRLSGNTIYF
14 NA NA TRBJ2-7 TRBV5-5 TGTGCCAGCAGCTTAGGGCAGGACTCGCGCGAGCAGTACTTC CASSLGQDSREQYF
15 NA NA TRBJ1-5 TRBV6-2/TRBV6-3 TGTGCCAGCAGCCCAACGGGGGGTTACAATCAGCCCCAGCATTTT CASSPTGGYNQPQHF
14 TRBD1 NA TRBJ1-4 TRBV5-1 TGCGCCAGCAGCCCGGGGACAGGGGATGAAAAACTGTTTTTT CASSPGTGDEKLFF
16 TRBD2 NA TRBJ2-1 TRBV4-1 TGCGCCAGCAGCCATCAACAACTAGCGGCTTTCAATGAGCAGTTCTTC CASSHQQLAAFNEQFF
15 TRBD1 NA TRBJ1-6 TRBV4-2 TGTGCCAGCAGCCGAGAAGCGGGACAGGGTCTACCCCTCCACTTT CASSREAGQGLPLHF